This T cell receptor beta chain was captured by sequencing in a study of low-dose radiotherapy and immunotherapy resistance in tumors. CDR1 and CDR2 from the germline V gene are MNHEY and SVGEGT. The CDR3 consists of 16 residues. Trimming pared 8 bases from V and 6 bases from J, leaving 22 bases between. The time point here: after trial treatment. Treatment indicated: LDRT plus nivolumab, ipilimumab, low-dose cyclophosphamide and aspirin (RACIN trial). Covering alpha and beta chains, TRAV- and TRBV-specific primers were used for the first-strand cDNA. For amplifying TCRs, the PCR ran for approximately 18 cycles with Phusion, which was used together with a constant-region primer and the adapter on the V primers. MiXCR was run by TCRdb on the reads, yielding one entry per CDR3 protein. The sample carries about 30,000 distinct CDR3 sequences, around 50% recorded once.

Specimen: PBMCs, collected after low-dose radiotherapy plus immunotherapy. This chain connects TRBV6-2 or TRBV6-3 to TRBJ2-2; D is undetermined. This TCR derives from a male donor with gallbladder cancer. The CDR3 spells CASGRNPHGTAGELFF. DNA for the CDR3: TGTGCCAGCGGCAGAAACCCCCACGGAACCGCCGGGGAGCTGTTTTTT.